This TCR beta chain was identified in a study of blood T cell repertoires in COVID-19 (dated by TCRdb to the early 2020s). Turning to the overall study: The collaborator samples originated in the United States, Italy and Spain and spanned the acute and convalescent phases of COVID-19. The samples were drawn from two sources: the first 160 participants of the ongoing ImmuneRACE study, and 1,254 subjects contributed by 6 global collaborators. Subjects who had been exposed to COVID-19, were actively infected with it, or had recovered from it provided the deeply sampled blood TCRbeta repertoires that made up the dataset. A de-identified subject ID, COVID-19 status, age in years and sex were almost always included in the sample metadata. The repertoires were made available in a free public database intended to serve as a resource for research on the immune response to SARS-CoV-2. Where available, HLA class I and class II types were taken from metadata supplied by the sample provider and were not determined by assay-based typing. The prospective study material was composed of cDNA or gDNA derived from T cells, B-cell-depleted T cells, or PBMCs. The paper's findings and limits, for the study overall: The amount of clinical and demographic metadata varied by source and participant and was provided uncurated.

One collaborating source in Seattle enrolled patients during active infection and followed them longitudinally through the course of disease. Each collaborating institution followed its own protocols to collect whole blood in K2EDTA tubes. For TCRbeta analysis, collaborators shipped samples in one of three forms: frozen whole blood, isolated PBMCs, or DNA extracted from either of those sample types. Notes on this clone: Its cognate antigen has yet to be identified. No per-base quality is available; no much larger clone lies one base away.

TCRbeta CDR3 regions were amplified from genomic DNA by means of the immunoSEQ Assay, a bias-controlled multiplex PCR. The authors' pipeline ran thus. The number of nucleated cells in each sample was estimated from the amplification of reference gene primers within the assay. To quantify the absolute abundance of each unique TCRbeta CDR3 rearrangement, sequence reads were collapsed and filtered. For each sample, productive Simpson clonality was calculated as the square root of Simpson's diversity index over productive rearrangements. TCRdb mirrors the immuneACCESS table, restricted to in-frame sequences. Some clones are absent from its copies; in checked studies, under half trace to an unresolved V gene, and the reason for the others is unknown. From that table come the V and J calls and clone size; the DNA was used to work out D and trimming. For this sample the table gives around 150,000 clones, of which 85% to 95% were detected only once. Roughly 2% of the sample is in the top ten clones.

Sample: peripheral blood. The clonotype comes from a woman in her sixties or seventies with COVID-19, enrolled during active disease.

The DNA sequence is TGTGCCAGCACTGGACAGGGGGCTCCCAATCAGCCCCAGCATTTT. This encodes CASTGQGAPNQPQHF. This chain is built from TRBV6-5 and TRBJ1-5; 11 central nucleotides agree with TRBD1. CDR1 MNHEY and CDR2 SVGAGI were looked up in the germline V gene. From the cysteine up to the phenylalanine, the CDR3 has a length of 15 residues. Only the CDR3 DNA is retained, 45 bases long and in frame from the first base. Trimmed from V: 7 bases; trimmed from J: 3 bases; junction bases lacking a gene match: 5.